Here is one T cell receptor (beta chain) with its context. Antigen: not known. TCRdb's copy holds only in-frame clones and misses some; the assay was immunoSEQ multiplex PCR. The sample contains tens of thousands of clones, 70% to 90% of which appear only once. The CDR3 is made up of 14 amino acids. The V and J ends lost 4 bases and 0 bases respectively, with 10 bases between them. Germline lookup yields CDR1 MNHEY and CDR2 SMNVEV (reference sequence). The record originates from a study of OX40 agonist ivuxolimab in advanced cancers. Study details: Two patients with cutaneous melanoma and one with hepatocellular carcinoma, three in total, showed partial responses.

The study, taken as a whole, reports: Dosing at 0.1 to 3.0 mg/kg was accompanied by clonal expansion of CD4+ and CD8+ blood T cells by week 6.

This TCR was sampled from an adult with an advanced solid tumor such as melanoma, head and neck, liver or kidney cancer. The specimen was CD4+ or CD8+ T cells sorted from blood, collected in a trial of the OX40 agonist ivuxolimab. The J gene is TRBJ2-7, the V gene TRBV27, with D uncertain. CDR3 protein: CASSSSLHSYEQYF. The CDR3 DNA is TGTGCCAGCAGTTCTAGTCTGCACTCCTACGAGCAGTACTTC.